These 24 T cell receptor beta chains originate from one sample sequenced in a study of T cell clones after liver transplantation. The assay was immunoSEQ multiplex PCR, and TCRdb's table has in-frame clones only and misses some. Of 65,000 to 70,000 clones detected, 92% appear once; the ten largest clones hold roughly 0.98%. The specimen was CD4+ T cells from blood, collected approximately 25 months after liver transplant. Receptors were obtained from a human patient who received a liver transplant. Some T cells may be the graft donor's.

This chain uses TRBV25-1 with TRBJ2-1, with D unresolved. The CDR3 runs to 13 residues. Trimming pared 3 bases from V and 11 bases from J, leaving 14 bases between. Germline V lookup: CDR1 MGHDK, CDR2 SYGVNS. This CDR3 is CASSEGWSIKQFF. In DNA, the CDR3 is TGTGCCAGCAGTGAGGGATGGTCCATTAAGCAGTTCTTC.

J is TRBJ2-1 and V is TRBV5-1; D is possibly TRBD1 or TRBD2 (5 bases each). The CDR3 is made up of 13 amino acids. Germline lookup yields CDR1 SGHRS and CDR2 YFSETQ. Deletions cut 4 bases from V and 4 bases from J, with 9 bases between. The CDR3 reads CASSTGAYNEQFF. CDR3 coding DNA: TGCGCCAGCAGCACCGGGGCTTACAATGAGCAGTTCTTC.

This sequence joins TRBV5-8 and TRBJ1-2; D not certain. Germline CDR1 SGHTS, CDR2 YDEGEE. This CDR3 is built from 10 residues. Trimming cost V 0 bases and J 8 bases, with 2 bases left between them. CDR3: CASSLAGYTF. The CDR3 nucleotides read TGTGCCAGCAGCTTGGCCGGCTACACCTTC.

The V call is TRBV5-4, the J call TRBJ1-3; D remains unclear. From germline, CDR1 is SGHNT and CDR2 YYREEE (reference sequence). Between the trimmed V and J ends, which lost 3 bases and 2 bases, there was a span of 9 bases. The CDR3 contains 14 residues. CDR3 nucleotide sequence: TGTGCCAGCAGCTCCCCCGGGGCTGGAAACACCATATATTTT. This gives the protein CASSSPGAGNTIYF.

The chain carries TRBV4-3 and TRBJ2-3, with 8 bases lining up with TRBD1. Trimming took 1 base from V and 4 from J; bases not matched to a gene: 1. Germline values: CDR1 LGHNA, CDR2 YSLEER. The length of the CDR3 is 14 residues. This chain's CDR3 is CASSQGTGSDTQYF. Written as DNA, the CDR3 is TGCGCCAGCAGCCAAGGGACAGGGTCAGATACGCAGTATTTT.

The chain links TRBV11-3 to TRBJ2-2, with 9 bases fitting TRBD1. The trim removed 3 bases at V and 6 bases at J, leaving 2 bases unmatched. Germline lookup yields CDR1 SGHNT and CDR2 YENEEA. The CDR3 is 14 amino acids. CDR3 sequence (DNA): TGTGCCAGCAGCTTGGACAGGGGAGCCGGGGAGCTGTTTTTT. This translates into CASSLDRGAGELFF. The full variable domain, completed using reference TRBV11-3 and TRBJ2-2, is EAGVVQSPRYKIIEKKQPVAFWCNPISGHNTLYWYLQNLGQGPELLIRYENEEAVDDSQLPKDRFSAERLKGVDSTLKIQPAELGDSAVYLCASSLDRGAGELFFGEGSRLTVL.

The CDR3 protein is CASSLERNTGELFF. CDR3 DNA sequence: TGTGCCAGCAGCTTAGAAAGGAACACCGGGGAGCTGTTTTTT. The chain is built from TRBV7-7 and TRBJ2-2; the D is unclear. Trimming removed 1 base at V and 1 base at J, with 4 bases between. Germline V gene sequence: CDR1 SSHAT, CDR2 FNYEAQ (reference sequence). The CDR3 has 14 amino acids.

This clone has just one count. The gene calls are TRBV11-2 and TRBJ1-2; D may be TRBD1 (5 bases). This CDR3 has 15 residues. The V end lost 3 bases, the J end lost 6 bases, and 17 bases lay between the germline ends. Germline V gene data show CDR1 as SGHAT and CDR2 as FQNNGV. The CDR3 sequence is CASSFVRRDGHGYTF. The DNA of the CDR3 is TGTGCCAGCAGCTTTGTTCGCAGGGATGGTCATGGCTACACCTTC.

This rearrangement joins TRBV20-1 to TRBJ1-2; D unresolved. The CDR3 is 11 residues long. Trimming cost V 5 bases and J 8 bases, with 12 bases left between them. Germline V CDR1 and CDR2: DFQATT, SNEGSKA (reference sequence). The CDR3 here is CSAVVKGGYTF. The CDR3 bases are TGCAGTGCTGTCGTCAAAGGGGGCTACACCTTC.

The V gene is TRBV6-6, the J gene TRBJ2-5; no reliable D call. V lost 4 bases and J 1 base, leaving 10 bases between the germline ends. Germline lookup yields CDR1 MNHNY and CDR2 SVGAGI (reference sequence). The CDR3 is 14 residues long. Here the CDR3 DNA reads TGTGCCAGCAGTTCCCCTACCACCCAAGAGACCCAGTACTTC. Its translation is CASSSPTTQETQYF.

The chain is built from TRBV7-9 and TRBJ2-5; the D gene is possibly TRBD2 (5 bases). V was pared by 5 bases and J by 5 bases, with 18 bases between. This CDR3 region has 15 residues. CDR1 is SEHNR, CDR2 FQNEAQ, per germline (reference sequence). The CDR3 loop is CASSNHGPGGETQYF. CDR3 coding DNA: TGTGCCAGCAGCAACCACGGGCCCGGCGGGGAGACCCAGTACTTC.

The gene calls are TRBV9 and TRBJ2-2; 13 bases match TRBD2. Per germline, CDR1 SGDLS and CDR2 YYNGEE. CDR3 length: 16 residues. J was trimmed by 6 bases and V by 4 bases; bases with no gene match: 6. CDR3: CASSIGLAGVAGELFF. The DNA for the CDR3 is TGTGCCAGCAGCATCGGACTAGCGGGAGTAGCCGGGGAGCTGTTTTTT.

V usage is TRBV28 and J usage is TRBJ1-2, with D maybe TRBD1 (6 bases). Trimming cost V 3 bases and J 2 bases, with 10 bases left between them. CDR1 is MDHEN and CDR2 is SYDVKM in the germline V gene. CDR3 length: 14 residues. CDR3 amino acids: CASSFGGQNYGYTF. CDR3 DNA sequence: TGTGCCAGCAGTTTCGGCGGACAGAACTATGGCTACACCTTC.

The chain is built from TRBV4-3 and TRBJ2-1; D gene ambiguous. V was pared by 0 bases and J by 5 bases, with 11 bases between. CDR1 is LGHNA and CDR2 is YSLEER in the germline V gene. CDR3 size: 15 residues. CDR3 amino acids: CASSQEPRLNNEQFF. In nucleotides, the CDR3 is TGCGCCAGCAGCCAAGAACCGAGACTTAACAATGAGCAGTTCTTC.

This clone appeared once. This chain connects TRBV4-2 to TRBJ2-3, with D unresolved. The CDR3 is 14 amino acids. In germline, CDR1 is LGHNA, CDR2 YNFKEQ. Trimming pared 1 base from V and 0 bases from J, leaving 5 bases between. The CDR3, as DNA: TGTGCCAGCAGCCAAGTTAGTAGCACAGATACGCAGTATTTT. Protein: CASSQVSSTDTQYF.

V gene TRBV7-2 combines with J gene TRBJ2-3, with TRBD2 identical over 10 bases. From germline, CDR1 is SGHTA and CDR2 FQGNSA. The CDR3 spans 13 residues. Trimming took 2 bases from V and 14 from J; bases not matched to a gene: 7. The CDR3 coding sequence is TGTGCCAGCAGCTTATTAAAAGCGGGAGGGTGGTATTTT. Protein product: CASSLLKAGGWYF. Using reference TRBV7-2 and TRBJ2-3 for the parts outside the CDR3, the full variable domain is GAGVSQSPSNKVTEKGKDVELRCDPISGHTALYWYRQSLGQGLEFLIYFQGNSAPDKSGLPSDRFSAERTGGSVSTLTIQRTQQEDSAVYLCASSLLKAGGWYFGPGTRLTVL.

The table lists this clone with a count of one. The chain employs TRBV7-6 and TRBJ2-1, with TRBD1 matching 7 bases. The germline gives CDR1 SGHVS, CDR2 FNYEAQ. The CDR3 contains 12 residues. V trimming: 5 bases; J trimming: 7 bases; junction bases outside the gene matches: 2. The CDR3 here is CASSRGPNEQFF. In DNA, the CDR3 is TGTGCCAGCAGCAGGGGGCCAAATGAGCAGTTCTTC.

The V and J genes are TRBV11-2 and TRBJ2-7; the match to TRBD1 covers 7 bases. V dropped 0 bases and J dropped 5; count of bases not matched to a gene: 7. The CDR3 is 15 amino acids. The V gene's germline CDR1 is SGHAT and CDR2 FQNNGV. This CDR3 reads CASSLDRGSLDEQYF. The CDR3 nucleotides are TGTGCCAGCAGCTTAGACAGGGGGAGCTTGGACGAGCAGTACTTC.

The chain joins TRBV28 to TRBJ2-1; 8 bases match TRBD2. J lost 9 bases, V lost 2 bases, and 15 bases had no gene match. Germline V gives CDR1 MDHEN, CDR2 SYDVKM. The CDR3 length is 17 residues. CDR3 DNA: TGTGCCAGCAGTTTAGTCTTAGGTGGCGGGAGGTTTCCTGAGCAGTTCTTC. Translated: CASSLVLGGGRFPEQFF.

V gene TRBV2 combines with J gene TRBJ1-4; a weak D match, TRBD1 (6 bases). The CDR3 has 13 residues. Germline CDR1 reads SNHLY; CDR2 reads FYNNEI. With 10 bases removed from V and 8 bases from J, the gap between germline ends came to 17 bases. The CDR3 loop reads CATTDRLMEKLFF. The CDR3 DNA reads TGTGCCACTACGGACAGATTAATGGAAAAACTGTTTTTT.

This clone has just one count. The chain has TRBV5-4 and TRBJ2-3; D ambiguous. In germline, CDR1 is SGHNT, CDR2 YYREEE (reference sequence). V dropped 3 bases and J dropped 0 bases, with 11 bases sitting between them. The CDR3 covers 15 residues. Here the CDR3 reads CASSSYTLSTDTQYF. The CDR3 region has the DNA TGTGCCAGCAGCTCGTACACCCTTAGCACAGATACGCAGTATTTT. Using reference TRBV5-4 and TRBJ2-3 for the parts outside the CDR3, the full variable domain is ETGVTQSPTHLIKTRGQQVTLRCSSQSGHNTVSWYQQALGQGPQFIFQYYREEENGRGNFPPRFSGLQFPNYSSELNVNALELDDSALYLCASSSYTLSTDTQYFGPGTRLTVL.

The table lists this clone with a count of one. The chain uses TRBV28 and TRBJ2-7; TRBD1 matches 8 bases. Germline CDR1 is MDHEN and CDR2 is SYDVKM. V dropped 6 bases and J dropped 9; count of bases not matched to a gene: 7. This CDR3 is built from 12 residues. In DNA form, the CDR3 reads TGTGCCAGCAGCCCGGGACAGGACTTGCAGTACTTC. This encodes CASSPGQDLQYF. The variable domain in full, with the rest retrieved from reference TRBV28 and TRBJ2-7, is DVKVTQSSRYLVKRTGEKVFLECVQDMDHENMFWYRQDPGLGLRLIYFSYDVKMKEKGDIPEGYSVSREKKERFSLILESASTNQTSMYLCASSPGQDLQYFGPGTRLTVT.

The J gene is TRBJ2-5, the V gene TRBV5-6; 7 bases match TRBD2. The CDR3 length is 16 residues. V lost 4 bases, J lost 3 bases, and 12 bases stayed unmatched. Germline values: CDR1 SGHDT, CDR2 YYEEEE. The CDR3 nucleotides read TGTGCCAGCAGCGAGGATAGCGGGCGGCTCAAAGAGACCCAGTACTTC. This translates into CASSEDSGRLKETQYF. Filled out from reference TRBV5-6 and TRBJ2-5, the complete variable domain reads DAGVTQSPTHLIKTRGQQVTLRCSPKSGHDTVSWYQQALGQGPQFIFQYYEEEERQRGNFPDRFSGHQFPNYSSELNVNALLLGDSALYLCASSEDSGRLKETQYFGPGTRLLVL.

The chain carries TRBV7-6 and TRBJ2-7; weak D call: TRBD1 (5 bases). CDR1 is SGHVS and CDR2 is FNYEAQ in the germline V gene. The CDR3 is 13 amino acids. Trimming took off 1 base at V and 3 bases at J, with 7 bases between the two ends. As DNA, the CDR3 is TGTGCCAGCAGCTTAGATCAGGGCTACGAGCAGTACTTC. Translating it yields CASSLDQGYEQYF.